The rows below give T cell receptor beta chains drawn from one sample of a study of cytomegalovirus exposure and HLA in healthy donors. Clones were sequenced by immunoSEQ multiplex PCR, and TCRdb holds only the in-frame ones, with some missing. The table includes more than 150,000 clones, 81% detected once. Sequences were obtained from PBMCs. These receptors were obtained from a man in his fifties in good health and CMV-seronegative. Both conserved end residues are part of each CDR3. The D gene is left open where the match is weak. A clone size is listed for some rows: how often the clone was seen (once, few, many), or a class if it is expanded.

>TRBV30|17|TRBD2|-|TRBJ2-5
CACRLGRRLAGEETQYF
TGTGCCTGCCGGCTGGGGCGGAGGCTAGCGGGGGAAGAGACCCAGTACTTC
>TRBV9|15|TRBD1|-|TRBJ1-1
CASSVDRERISEAFF
TGTGCCAGCAGCGTGGACAGGGAACGGATTTCTGAAGCTTTCTTT
>TRBV11-2|13|TRBD1|few|TRBJ1-1
CASTPTGGIEAFF
TGTGCCAGCACCCCGACAGGGGGCATTGAAGCTTTCTTT
>TRBV7-2|18|-|-|TRBJ2-1
CASSSPRGPPSSYNEQFF
TGTGCCAGCAGCTCCCCCCGAGGGCCTCCCAGCTCCTACAATGAGCAGTTCTTC
>TRBV6-5|13|-|-|TRBJ2-7
CASSDRGGYEQYF
TGTGCCAGCAGTGATAGGGGAGGCTATGAGCAGTACTTC
>TRBV2|14|-|-|TRBJ2-2
CASRVEEGLGELFF
TGTGCCAGCAGGGTTGAGGAGGGGCTGGGTGAGCTGTTTTTT
>TRBV10-3|15|-|-|TRBJ1-4
CAISPSGVMNEKLFF
TGTGCCATCAGTCCATCAGGGGTTATGAATGAAAAACTGTTTTTT
>TRBV5-1|15|-|-|TRBJ2-7
CASSLAAGATYEQYF
TGCGCCAGCAGCCTGGCGGCGGGGGCCACCTACGAGCAGTACTTC
>TRBV7-2|19|-|-|TRBJ2-3
CASSFSSGMGRGVVGTQYF
TGTGCCAGCAGCTTCTCCTCCGGGATGGGCAGGGGCGTCGTAGGTACGCAGTATTTT
>TRBV5-6|14|TRBD2|few|TRBJ2-5
CASSFGLGGETQYF
TGTGCCAGCAGCTTCGGACTAGGAGGAGAGACCCAGTACTTC
>TRBV4-1|16|-|-|TRBJ1-4
CASSQGGAATNEKLFF
TGCGCCAGCAGCCAAGGGGGCGCCGCAACTAATGAAAAACTGTTTTTT
>TRBV2|15|TRBD1|-|TRBJ1-5
CASSDDRGRDQPQHF
TGTGCCAGCAGTGATGACAGGGGGCGGGATCAGCCCCAGCATTTT
>TRBV27|13|TRBD2|-|TRBJ2-3
CASSFAGGDTQYF
TGTGCCAGCAGTTTCGCGGGAGGAGATACGCAGTATTTT
>TRBV6-1|15|TRBD2|-|TRBJ2-7
CASSEVWGGGYEQYF
TGTGCCAGCAGTGAAGTTTGGGGGGGAGGGTACGAGCAGTACTTC
>TRBV2|14|TRBD1|-|TRBJ2-7
CASSLGQNLYEQYF
TGTGCCAGCAGTTTGGGACAGAACCTCTACGAGCAGTACTTC
>TRBV6-6|13|-|once|TRBJ1-5
CASSYSRNQPQHF
TGTGCCAGCAGTTACTCGAGGAATCAGCCCCAGCATTTT
>TRBV4-3|15|TRBD1|-|TRBJ2-3
CASSMTDRGADTQYF
TGCGCCAGCAGCATGACGGACAGGGGGGCAGATACGCAGTATTTT
>TRBV5-1|16|TRBD2|-|TRBJ2-5
CASSLTLAGGQETQYF
TGCGCCAGCAGCCTCACTCTAGCGGGGGGACAAGAGACCCAGTACTTC
>TRBV5-5|12|-|-|TRBJ2-3
CASSSYTDTQYF
TGTGCCAGCAGCTCGTACACAGATACGCAGTATTTT
>TRBV7-9|12|-|-|TRBJ1-3
CSIRGSGNTIYF
TGTTCCATCCGAGGGTCTGGAAACACCATATATTTT
>TRBV4-3|15|TRBD1|-|TRBJ2-7
CASSQDRDSSYEQYF
TGCGCCAGCAGCCAAGATAGGGACAGCTCCTACGAGCAGTACTTC
>TRBV2|12|TRBD2|-|TRBJ2-7
CASRGGAYEQYF
TGTGCCAGCAGGGGGGGGGCCTACGAGCAGTACTTC
>TRBV25-1|14|TRBD1|-|TRBJ1-2
CASSGDRGDYGYTF
TGTGCCAGCAGTGGGGACAGGGGAGACTATGGCTACACCTTC
>TRBV6-6|12|-|few|TRBJ1-3
CASRGQSNTIYF
TGTGCCAGCCGCGGACAGAGTAACACCATATATTTT
>TRBV28|15|-|-|TRBJ1-1
CASSLWGLDTTEAFF
TGTGCCAGCAGTTTGTGGGGGCTTGATACCACTGAAGCTTTCTTT
>TRBV18|14|-|-|TRBJ1-1
CASSPQTGGTEAFF
TGTGCCAGCTCGCCCCAGACAGGTGGGACTGAAGCTTTCTTT
>TRBV10-2|15|-|-|TRBJ1-1
CASRTPGLSNTEAFF
TGCGCCAGCAGGACACCGGGACTGTCGAACACTGAAGCTTTCTTT
>TRBV11-2|13|-|few|TRBJ2-7
CASSLGYYGEQYF
TGTGCCAGCAGCTTAGGGTATTACGGCGAGCAGTACTTC
>TRBV5-5|14|TRBD2|-|TRBJ2-4
CASCLVGLVNIQYF
TGTGCCAGCTGCTTGGTGGGACTAGTGAACATTCAGTACTTC
>TRBV6-1|11|-|-|TRBJ2-7
CASPSSYEQYF
TGTGCCAGCCCCTCCTCCTACGAGCAGTACTTC
>TRBV30|12|TRBD1|-|TRBJ2-7
CAWRTGISEQYF
TGTGCCTGGAGGACAGGGATTAGCGAGCAGTACTTC
>TRBV5-5|15|TRBD1|-|TRBJ1-2
CASSNPGQGLYGYTF
TGTGCCAGCAGTAATCCGGGACAGGGGCTTTATGGCTACACCTTC
>TRBV5-8|12|-|-|TRBJ2-5
CASRIGVETQYF
TGTGCCAGCAGGATAGGGGTGGAGACCCAGTACTTC
>TRBV5-1|14|-|-|TRBJ1-4
CASSLASENEKLFF
TGCGCCAGCAGCTTGGCTTCGGAGAATGAAAAACTGTTTTTT
>TRBV7-9|14|-|-|TRBJ2-2
CASSLVASGGELFF
TGTGCCAGCAGCTTAGTAGCTTCGGGCGGGGAGCTGTTTTTT
>TRBV4-1|14|TRBD1|-|TRBJ1-5
CASSPGQGIQPQHF
TGCGCCAGCAGCCCCGGACAGGGTATTCAGCCCCAGCATTTT
>TRBV5-1|14|TRBD1|-|TRBJ2-5
CASSHKTGEETQYF
TGCGCCAGCAGCCACAAGACAGGGGAAGAGACCCAGTACTTC
>TRBV9|15|TRBD1|-|TRBJ1-3
CASSYRQGAGNTIYF
TGTGCCAGCAGCTACCGACAGGGGGCTGGGAACACCATATATTTT
>TRBV6-1|14|-|-|TRBJ2-3
CASRNQDSTDTQYF
TGTGCCAGCAGGAACCAGGATAGCACAGATACGCAGTATTTT
>TRBV25-1|16|-|-|TRBJ1-4
CASSAYGGGSNEKLFF
TGTGCCAGCAGTGCATATGGAGGAGGTTCTAATGAAAAACTGTTTTTT
>TRBV25-1|14|-|-|TRBJ1-2
CASSLPGQEGGYTF
TGTGCCAGCAGCCTCCCGGGACAAGAGGGGGGCTACACCTTC
>TRBV30|16|TRBD1|-|TRBJ1-2
CAWSRDRVEVSYGYTF
TGTGCCTGGAGTCGGGACAGGGTGGAGGTAAGCTATGGCTACACCTTC
>TRBV4-3|15|TRBD1|-|TRBJ1-6
CASSKDRGRDSPLHF
TGCGCCAGCAGCAAGGACAGGGGACGAGATTCACCCCTCCACTTT
>TRBV6-1|11|-|-|TRBJ1-1
CASLANTEAFF
TGTGCCAGCTTGGCGAACACTGAAGCTTTCTTT
>TRBV2|15|-|-|TRBJ2-4
CASSEQVLAKNIQYF
TGTGCCAGCAGTGAACAGGTGCTAGCCAAAAACATTCAGTACTTC
>TRBV7-2|16|-|-|TRBJ1-4
CASSISGQTTNEKLFF
TGTGCCAGCAGCATTTCAGGACAGACAACTAATGAAAAACTGTTTTTT
>TRBV9|16|-|-|TRBJ2-2
CASSNQATADTGELFF
TGTGCCAGCAGCAATCAAGCGACAGCAGACACCGGGGAGCTGTTTTTT
>TRBV7-9|15|TRBD2|few|TRBJ2-1
CASSLAASGGPEQFF
TGTGCCAGCAGCTTAGCAGCTAGCGGGGGGCCTGAGCAGTTCTTC
>TRBV15|12|-|once|TRBJ1-5
CATSRDRQAAHF
TGTGCCACCAGCAGAGATCGGCAGGCCGCGCATTTT
>TRBV4-2|18|TRBD1|-|TRBJ1-1
CASSQVGVPRQGNTEAFF
TGTGCCAGCAGCCAAGTGGGGGTACCAAGACAGGGGAACACTGAAGCTTTCTTT
>TRBV7-6|13|-|-|TRBJ2-7
CASSSVGAREQYF
TGTGCCAGCAGCTCCGTGGGGGCGCGCGAGCAGTACTTC
>TRBV7-8|14|-|-|TRBJ2-1
CASSLGGPIREQFF
TGTGCCAGCAGCTTAGGAGGGCCTATACGGGAGCAGTTCTTC
>TRBV19|13|-|-|TRBJ2-7
CASSIRGRDEQYF
TGTGCCAGTAGTATCCGGGGGAGAGACGAGCAGTACTTC
>TRBV4-3|20|TRBD1|-|TRBJ1-2
CASSQDMGPGGGEGDYGYTF
TGCGCCAGCAGCCAAGACATGGGCCCGGGAGGGGGCGAGGGGGACTATGGCTACACCTTC